One and the same sample provided the 8 T cell receptor beta chains below, sequenced in a study of blood T cell repertoires in COVID-19. Some clones are missing from TCRdb's copy, which holds only in-frame ones; the method was immunoSEQ multiplex PCR. The sample shows about 68,000 clones, about 83% of them seen only once. Sequenced: peripheral blood. The source is a human donor in a cohort sampled during active COVID-19.

This chain joins TRBV7-2 and TRBJ2-2, with 10 bases lining up with TRBD2. CDR3 length: 17 residues. V trimming: 1 base; J trimming: 7 bases; junction bases outside the gene matches: 9. From germline, CDR1 is SGHTA and CDR2 FQGNSA. CDR3 loop: CASSLVLAGVPGGELFF. For the CDR3, the DNA is TGTGCCAGCAGCTTAGTCCTAGCGGGGGTCCCGGGCGGGGAGCTGTTTTTT. Supplemented by reference TRBV7-2 and TRBJ2-2, the full variable domain reads GAGVSQSPSNKVTEKGKDVELRCDPISGHTALYWYRQSLGQGLEFLIYFQGNSAPDKSGLPSDRFSAERTGGSVSTLTIQRTQQEDSAVYLCASSLVLAGVPGGELFFGEGSRLTVL.

This clone came up once. This chain connects TRBV25-1 to TRBJ1-5; 11 nucleotides match TRBD1. This CDR3 is built from 16 residues. V shed 3 bases and J 5 bases; nucleotides not matched to a gene: 6. The germline gives CDR1 MGHDK, CDR2 SYGVNS. The CDR3 DNA reads TGTGCCAGCAGTGACCCGAGGACAGGGGGCGATCAGCCCCAGCATTTT. It translates to CASSDPRTGGDQPQHF.

This clone turned up a few times. The V call is TRBV29-1, the J call TRBJ1-1; 7 nucleotides agree with TRBD1. Per germline, CDR1 SQVTM and CDR2 ANQGSEA. The V and J ends lost 4 bases and 1 base, in that order; junction bases with no gene match: 3. This CDR3 contains 13 residues. This chain's CDR3 is CSVGQGPNTEAFF. Here the CDR3 DNA reads TGCAGCGTTGGACAGGGACCGAACACTGAAGCTTTCTTT.

This chain connects TRBV29-1 to TRBJ2-7; 7 bases agree with TRBD2. V shed 6 bases, J shed 3 bases, and the junction held 8 bases outside the gene matches. This CDR3 is built from 13 residues. The germline V gene encodes CDR1 SQVTM and CDR2 ANQGSEA. The CDR3 nucleotides are TGCAGCGTCGGGGAGCGGGGCGACTACGAGCAGTACTTC. It translates to CSVGERGDYEQYF.

This sequence joins TRBV15 and TRBJ2-7; D uncertain. Germline V gene data show CDR1 as LNHNV and CDR2 as YYDKDF (reference sequence). Trimming shortened V by 1 base and J by 5 bases, and 9 bases separated the two germline ends. The CDR3 sequence is 13 residues long. CDR3 sequence (DNA): TGTGCCACCAGCAGAGTCAGCCAGGACGAGCAGTACTTC. Its translation is CATSRVSQDEQYF.

The chain employs TRBV5-4 and TRBJ2-5, with 10 positions matching TRBD2. In germline, CDR1 is SGHNT, CDR2 YYREEE (reference sequence). The CDR3 loop spans 14 amino acids. V trimming: 3 bases; J trimming: 4 bases; junction bases outside the gene matches: 3. The CDR3 DNA reads as TGTGCCAGCAGCTCGACTAGCGGGCGAGAGACCCAGTACTTC. Translating gives CASSSTSGRETQYF.

This sequence joins TRBV2 and TRBJ2-7, with 8 bases matching TRBD1. The CDR3 is 16 amino acids. The V and J ends lost 4 bases and 0 bases, in that order; junction bases with no gene match: 8. Germline CDR1 and CDR2: SNHLY and FYNNEI. This chain's CDR3 is CASSGWGQDLSYEQYF. Written as DNA, the CDR3 is TGTGCCAGCAGTGGATGGGGACAGGACCTCTCCTACGAGCAGTACTTC. Full variable domain (rest looked up from reference TRBV2 and TRBJ2-7): EPEVTQTPSHQVTQMGQEVILRCVPISNHLYFYWYRQILGQKVEFLVSFYNNEISEKSEIFDDQFSVERPDGSNFTLKIRSTKLEDSAMYFCASSGWGQDLSYEQYFGPGTRLTVT.

This chain joins TRBV28 and TRBJ1-2, with 9 nucleotides matching TRBD1. CDR3 length: 13 amino acids. CDR1 and CDR2 from the germline V gene are MDHEN and SYDVKM. Unmatched junction bases numbered 3, after V lost 5 bases and J lost 5 bases. CDR3 residues: CASSGTGYYGYTF. The DNA for the CDR3 is TGTGCCAGCAGTGGGACAGGGTATTATGGCTACACCTTC.